This T cell receptor (beta chain) was sequenced for a study of shared clonotypes between healthy human individuals. A remark on this clone: The antigen is unknown.

Study conclusions and caveats: The study found lower generation probabilities in non-shared clonotypes than in those shared by all four donors. The low donor count limited represented genetic and exposure-history diversity.

The CDR3 is 16 amino acids. Unmatched junction bases numbered 9, after V lost 5 bases and J lost 1 base. Looked up from germline, CDR1 is MDHEN and CDR2 is SYDVKM. Libraries were prepared by immunoSEQ multiplex PCR; TCRdb keeps only in-frame clonotypes and omits some of them. The table lists some 2.1 million clones, approximately 95% of them singletons. Material: naive CD4+ T cells sorted from blood. Documented subset: CD45RA+ positively selected. The sequence derives from a man younger than 30 in good health. The chain couples TRBV28 to TRBJ1-1, with TRBD1 matching over 8 bases. CDR3 nucleotide sequence: TGTGCCAGCAGTCCACCCCTTGGGACAGGGAACACTGAAGCTTTCTTT. Its protein is CASSPPLGTGNTEAFF.